This TCR beta chain was sequenced during a study of blood T cell repertoires in COVID-19. For the study at large: Acute-phase and convalescent COVID-19 samples originated in the United States, Italy and Spain. In each case, the material was cDNA or gDNA derived from T cells, B-cell-depleted T cells, or PBMCs.

CDR3 length equals 14 residues. Germline loops: CDR1 SGHRS, CDR2 YFSETQ. Losses at the gene ends were 4 bases for V and 2 bases for J; bases not matched to a gene: 3. Authors' processing steps: Estimated nucleated cell counts came from reference gene primer amplification. Clones were read by immunoSEQ multiplex PCR, and TCRdb kept only the in-frame ones, dropping some. The DNA was the basis for D and trimming; V, J and clone size are from that table. This table has 250,000 to 300,000 clones, around 78% appearing once. With regard to this clone: The same CDR3 is also encoded by other DNA sequences in this sample.

This sequence originates from a man between 60 and 75 years old who had recovered from COVID-19. The chain carries TRBV5-1 and TRBJ1-2; 9 nucleotides line up with TRBD1. Sequences were obtained from peripheral blood. CDR3: CASSLGQGNYGYTF. The CDR3, as DNA: TGCGCCAGCAGCCTGGGACAGGGAAACTATGGCTACACCTTC.